This TCR beta chain was identified in a study of blood T cell repertoires in COVID-19. Study in general: From the United States, Italy and Spain came samples of acute and convalescent COVID-19.

Source study methods: From reference gene primer amplification, estimates of nucleated cell counts were derived. Assay: immunoSEQ multiplex PCR; the TCRdb copy retains only in-frame clones and omits some. The D gene and trimming were derived from the DNA, and the V and J assignments and clone size from that table. The sample lists approximately 300,000 clones, around 87% seen once, with roughly 5.2% in the top ten. Individuals drawn from around 24 US areas were about 18 to 100 years old. Assignments of participants to cohorts depended upon their own reported clinical history. This clone was recorded a few times. CDR3 length: 13 residues. CDR1 is SGHTS and CDR2 is YDEGEE in the germline V gene. Trimming pared 6 bases from V and 5 bases from J, leaving 14 bases between.

The chain employs TRBV5-8 and TRBJ1-2, with unresolved D. The sequence was obtained from a young woman who had recovered from COVID-19. Sequencing used PBMCs or T cells enriched from blood (not recorded which). The CDR3: CASNSPGGYGYTF. The DNA for the CDR3 is TGTGCCAGCAATTCGCCCGGCGGGTATGGCTACACCTTC.